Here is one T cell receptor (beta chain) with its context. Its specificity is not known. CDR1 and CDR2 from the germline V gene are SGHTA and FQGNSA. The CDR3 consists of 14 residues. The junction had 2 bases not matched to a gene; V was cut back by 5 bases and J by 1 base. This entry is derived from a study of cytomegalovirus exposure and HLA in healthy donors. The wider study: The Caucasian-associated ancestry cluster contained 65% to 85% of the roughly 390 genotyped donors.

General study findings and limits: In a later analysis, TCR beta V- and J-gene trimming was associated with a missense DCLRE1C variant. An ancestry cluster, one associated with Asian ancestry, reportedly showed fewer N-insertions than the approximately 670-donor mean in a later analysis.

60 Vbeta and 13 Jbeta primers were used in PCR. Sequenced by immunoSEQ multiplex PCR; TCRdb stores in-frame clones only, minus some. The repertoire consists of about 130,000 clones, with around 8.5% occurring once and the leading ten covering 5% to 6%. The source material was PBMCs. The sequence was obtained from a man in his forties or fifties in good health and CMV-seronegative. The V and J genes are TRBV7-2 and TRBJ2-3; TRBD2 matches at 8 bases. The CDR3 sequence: CASSISGGTDTQYF. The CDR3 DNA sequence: TGTGCCAGCAGCATTAGCGGGGGCACAGATACGCAGTATTTT.